This record looks at one TCR beta chain sequence and its context. As yet, its antigen is unknown. This sample was included in a study of vaccination and CD4 T cells after COVID-19. Scientists ran DNA taken from cultured CD4+ T cells through the Oncomine TCR Beta short-read assay for sequencing. One entry per CDR3 protein results from TCRdb running MiXCR on the PCR reads. The table has about 16,000 distinct CDR3 sequences, about 51% seen once. Treatment here: approximately 11-day PBMC culture with coronavirus spike peptide pools or control peptides (ViraFEST assay). The sample consisted of CD4+ T cells from blood, cultured in vitro, taken before SARS-CoV-2 vaccination. This TCR was sampled from a human donor who had recovered from COVID-19.

The CDR3 DNA reads as TGCAGTGCGCCGGGACTTAAGAACACCGGGGAGCTGTTTTTT. Amino acids: CSAPGLKNTGELFF. The chain combines TRBV20-1 with TRBJ2-2; D might be TRBD2 (6 bases). V was clipped by 6 bases and J by 1 base, with 12 bases between them. Germline CDR1 DFQATT, CDR2 SNEGSKA (reference sequence). The CDR3 loop spans 14 amino acids.